This T cell receptor beta chain was sequenced in a study of blood T cell repertoires in COVID-19. The overall study: Samples came from the United States, Italy and Spain, spanning acute and convalescent COVID-19. Nucleic acid was either cDNA or gDNA, and it came from T cells, B-cell-depleted T cells, or PBMCs.

About this clone itself: Other DNA sequences of this sample code for an identical CDR3.

Per the original methods: Amplified reference gene primers provided the basis for estimating nucleated cell counts. Method: immunoSEQ multiplex PCR; TCRdb's copy keeps in-frame clones and lacks some. That table furnishes V, J and clone size, whereas the DNA furnished D and trimming. The sample has 400,000 to 500,000 clones; around 87% are singletons. Sequences were obtained from PBMCs or T cells enriched from blood (not recorded which). This clonotype originated in a woman aged 40 to 55 who had recovered from COVID-19.

The CDR3 region has the DNA TGCAGTGCTAGTCTAGCGGGAGTCTCCTACGAGCAGTACTTC. Its protein product is CSASLAGVSYEQYF. The chain carries TRBV20-1 and TRBJ2-7, with 10 bases identical to TRBD2. Germline trimming cut 3 bases from V and 0 bases from J; bases unmatched to any gene: 2. CDR3 length: 14 residues. The V gene's germline CDR1 is DFQATT and CDR2 SNEGSKA (reference sequence).